This TCR beta chain was documented in a study of blood T cell repertoires in COVID-19. This clone was detected once. CDR1 is SNHLY, CDR2 FYNNEI, per germline. Germline trimming cut 5 bases from V and 1 base from J; bases unmatched to any gene: 6. CDR3 length: 16 residues. Clones were sequenced by immunoSEQ multiplex PCR, and TCRdb holds only the in-frame ones, with some missing. The sample holds about 290,000 clones, roughly 89% seen once. This TCR derives from a woman in her thirties or forties who had recovered from COVID-19. The chain combines TRBV2 with TRBJ2-3; TRBD2 matches at 10 bases. Sequences were obtained from PBMCs or T cells enriched from blood (not recorded which). In nucleotides, the CDR3 is TGTGCCAGCAGTTCGACTAGCGGGTGGGGCACAGATACGCAGTATTTT. This codes for CASSSTSGWGTDTQYF.